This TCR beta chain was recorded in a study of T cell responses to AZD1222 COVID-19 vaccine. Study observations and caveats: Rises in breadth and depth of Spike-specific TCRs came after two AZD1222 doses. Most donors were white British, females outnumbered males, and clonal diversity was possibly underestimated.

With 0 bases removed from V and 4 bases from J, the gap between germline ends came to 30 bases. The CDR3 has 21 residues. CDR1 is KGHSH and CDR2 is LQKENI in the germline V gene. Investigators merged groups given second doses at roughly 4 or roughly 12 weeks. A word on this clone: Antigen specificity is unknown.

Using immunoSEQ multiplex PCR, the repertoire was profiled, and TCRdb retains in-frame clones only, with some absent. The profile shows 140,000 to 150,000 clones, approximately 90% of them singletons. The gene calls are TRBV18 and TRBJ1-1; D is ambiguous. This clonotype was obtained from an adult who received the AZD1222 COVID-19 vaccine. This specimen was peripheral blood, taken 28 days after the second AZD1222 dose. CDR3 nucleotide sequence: TGTGCCAGCTCACCACCGTCATGGTTCAAGACGGACGATATGGTCCCCACTGAAGCTTTCTTT. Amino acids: CASSPPSWFKTDDMVPTEAFF.